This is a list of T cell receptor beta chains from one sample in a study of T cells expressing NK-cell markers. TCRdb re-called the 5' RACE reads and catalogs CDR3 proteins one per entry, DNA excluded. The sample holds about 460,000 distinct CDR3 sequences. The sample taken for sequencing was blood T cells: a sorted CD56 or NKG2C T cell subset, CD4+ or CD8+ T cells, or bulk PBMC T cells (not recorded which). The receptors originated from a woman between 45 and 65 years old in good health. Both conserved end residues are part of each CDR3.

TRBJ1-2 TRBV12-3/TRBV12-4 CASRGTGANYGYTF
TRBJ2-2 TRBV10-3 CAISETISGQNTGELFF
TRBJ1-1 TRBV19 CASSFLTDTEAFF
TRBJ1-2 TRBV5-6 CASSYSFSGTAGYTF
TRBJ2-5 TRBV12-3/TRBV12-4 CASGRTDRTQYF
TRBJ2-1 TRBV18 CASSPPTSAGGIVNEQFF
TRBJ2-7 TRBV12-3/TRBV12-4 CASSWSGPSYEQYF
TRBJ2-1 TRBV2 CASSESVYNEQFF
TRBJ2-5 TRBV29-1 CSVSPAVPSETQYF
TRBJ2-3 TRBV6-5 CASSYSRYSTDTQYF
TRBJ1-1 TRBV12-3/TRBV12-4 CASSPTVTGVGNTEAFF
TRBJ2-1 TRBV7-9 CASSFAPVGQFF
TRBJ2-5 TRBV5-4 CASSQRADQETQYF
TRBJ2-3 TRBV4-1 CASSLTLRQGEGTDTQYF
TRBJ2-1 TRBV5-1 CASSFGQTGEQFF
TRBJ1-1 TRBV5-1 CASSPFAGMNTEAFF
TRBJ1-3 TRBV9 CASSVISGGNTIYF
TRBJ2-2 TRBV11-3 CASSPDQGTGELFF
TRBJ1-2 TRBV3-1 CASSHHRDRNYGYTF
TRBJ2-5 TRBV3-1 CASSQVTGKETQYF